These 4 T cell receptor beta chains were all obtained from the same sample, sequenced in a study of T-cell reconstitution after alpha-beta-depleted transplantation in children. Unique molecular identifiers were built into the TCRbeta library. In TCRdb, the PCR reads were re-called with MiXCR into one record per CDR3 protein. The data show hundreds of thousands of distinct CDR3 sequences, 15% to 20% seen once. The sequenced sample was PBMCs, mostly from graft donor cells, obtained 360 days after TCRalphabeta/CD19-depleted stem cell transplant. Receptors originate from a male patient aged 10 to 17 who had a stem cell transplant for acute lymphoblastic leukemia, so the T cells may come from the graft donor.

This chain joins TRBV6-6 and TRBJ2-1; D unclear. CDR1 is MNHNY, CDR2 SVGAGI, per germline (reference sequence). The CDR3 is 13 amino acids. V was shortened by 7 bases and J by 5 bases, with 12 bases between the two germline ends. The CDR3 region has the DNA TGTGCCAGCAACCCGTACTGGAACAATGAGCAGTTCTTC. This sequence encodes CASNPYWNNEQFF.

This rearrangement joins TRBV12-3 or TRBV12-4 to TRBJ2-7; D unresolved. The CDR3 consists of 16 residues. Trimming cost V 4 bases and J 0 bases, with 16 bases left between them. The CDR3 reads CASSSLHTSSSYEQYF. The CDR3 DNA reads as TGTGCCAGCAGTTCCCTTCACACATCTAGCTCCTACGAGCAGTACTTC.

This clonotype was counted ten times or more. J is TRBJ2-1 and V is TRBV29-1; no firm D call. V gave up 6 bases and J gave up 6 bases, with 12 bases separating them. The CDR3 extends over 12 amino acids. Germline loops: CDR1 SQVTM, CDR2 ANQGSEA. The CDR3 loop is CSVTPSSNEQFF. The CDR3 region has the DNA TGCAGCGTCACCCCCTCCAGCAATGAGCAGTTCTTC.

This clonotype was counted ten times or more. The V and J genes are TRBV15 and TRBJ2-7, with D unclear. Germline CDR1 is LNHNV and CDR2 is YYDKDF (reference sequence). V lost 5 bases and J lost 3, with 14 bases in between. This CDR3 has 14 amino acids. Here the CDR3 reads CATSPRTAGYEQYF. CDR3 sequence (DNA): TGTGCCACCAGCCCCCGGACCGCTGGCTACGAGCAGTACTTC.